These T cell receptor beta chains were read from a single sample in a study of regulatory T cells in long-lasting Graves disease. TCRdb independently ran MiXCR on the multiplex PCR reads; one entry per CDR3 protein. The sample has approximately 540,000 distinct CDR3 sequences, about 12% seen once. A further study also used this sample, focusing on T cells in Graves' hyperthyroidism and ophthalmopathy.

The sample consisted of peripheral blood mononuclear cells (PBMCs), taken at new diagnosis, from a patient treated with antithyroid drugs. The receptor source for this set is a woman between 25 and 40 years old with Graves disease. The CDR3 runs from the conserved cysteine through the conserved F or W. The D gene is left open where the match is weak. The listing skips clone size in some rows; elsewhere it reads once, few, many or a size class.

d_gene: .; abundance: many; j_gene: TRBJ2-3; v_gene: TRBV10-2; len: 15; CDR3aa: CASSESRLGRNTQYF; CDR3nt: TGCGCCAGCAGTGAGTCGAGACTAGGACGGAATACGCAGTATTTT
d_gene: .; abundance: few; j_gene: TRBJ2-5; v_gene: TRBV3-1; len: 14; CDR3aa: CASRHWTLQETQYF; CDR3nt: TGTGCCAGCAGGCATTGGACACTACAAGAGACCCAGTACTTC
d_gene: .; abundance: .; j_gene: TRBJ1-5; v_gene: TRBV30; len: 15; CDR3aa: CAWSVPGGRNQPQHF; CDR3nt: TGTGCCTGGAGTGTACCAGGTGGGCGCAATCAGCCCCAGCATTTT
d_gene: .; abundance: .; j_gene: TRBJ2-6; v_gene: TRBV7-3; len: 17; CDR3aa: CASSLGAAGSGANVLTF; CDR3nt: TGTGCCAGCAGCTTAGGGGCAGCTGGCTCTGGGGCCAACGTCCTGACTTTC
d_gene: TRBD2; abundance: .; j_gene: TRBJ2-1; v_gene: TRBV10-3; len: 15; CDR3aa: CAISGGPSGIDEQFF; CDR3nt: TGTGCCATCAGCGGAGGGCCTAGCGGTATAGATGAGCAGTTCTTC
d_gene: .; abundance: .; j_gene: TRBJ1-1; v_gene: TRBV30; len: 13; CDR3aa: CAWNRAKNTEAFF; CDR3nt: TGTGCCTGGAACAGAGCCAAGAACACTGAAGCTTTCTTT
d_gene: .; abundance: many; j_gene: TRBJ1-2; v_gene: TRBV19; len: 15; CDR3aa: CASSTRQDFGYGYTF; CDR3nt: TGTGCCAGTAGTACCCGACAGGACTTTGGCTATGGCTACACCTTC
d_gene: TRBD1; abundance: few; j_gene: TRBJ1-1; v_gene: TRBV18; len: 15; CDR3aa: CASSPDRGMNTEAFF; CDR3nt: TGTGCCAGCTCACCGGACAGGGGGATGAACACTGAAGCTTTCTTT
d_gene: .; abundance: .; j_gene: TRBJ2-2; v_gene: TRBV18; len: 15; CDR3aa: CASSPAWGVTGELFF; CDR3nt: TGTGCCAGCTCACCTGCCTGGGGGGTCACCGGGGAGCTGTTTTTT
d_gene: TRBD2; abundance: .; j_gene: TRBJ2-3; v_gene: TRBV20-1; len: 15; CDR3aa: CSARDRTRVLDTQYF; CDR3nt: TGCAGTGCTAGAGATAGGACTAGGGTACTGGATACGCAGTATTTT
d_gene: TRBD2; abundance: many; j_gene: TRBJ2-3; v_gene: TRBV7-9; len: 16; CDR3aa: CASSLVRASGSDTQYF; CDR3nt: TGTGCCAGCAGCTTAGTCAGGGCTAGCGGGAGCGATACGCAGTATTTT
d_gene: .; abundance: .; j_gene: TRBJ2-4; v_gene: TRBV4-2; len: 16; CDR3aa: CASSQDFTLAKNIQYF; CDR3nt: TGTGCCAGCAGCCAAGATTTCACACTAGCCAAAAACATTCAGTACTTC
d_gene: TRBD2; abundance: many; j_gene: TRBJ2-7; v_gene: TRBV6-1; len: 17; CDR3aa: CASRRLAGEPSSYEQYF; CDR3nt: TGTGCCAGCAGACGGCTAGCGGGAGAGCCGTCTTCCTACGAGCAGTACTTC
d_gene: .; abundance: .; j_gene: TRBJ2-1; v_gene: TRBV9; len: 15; CDR3aa: CASSVGLNEFSEQFF; CDR3nt: TGTGCCAGCAGCGTAGGCCTGAATGAGTTCAGTGAGCAGTTCTTC
d_gene: .; abundance: many; j_gene: TRBJ2-5; v_gene: TRBV7-2; len: 12; CDR3aa: CASSLTEETQYF; CDR3nt: TGTGCCAGCAGCTTGACAGAAGAGACCCAGTACTTC
d_gene: TRBD1; abundance: many; j_gene: TRBJ2-6; v_gene: TRBV3-1; len: 16; CDR3aa: CASSQTGGTGANVLTF; CDR3nt: TGTGCCAGCAGCCAGACAGGGGGCACTGGGGCCAACGTCCTGACTTTC
d_gene: .; abundance: few; j_gene: TRBJ1-5; v_gene: TRBV7-9; len: 15; CDR3aa: CASSLAVTGDQPQHF; CDR3nt: TGTGCCAGCAGCTTAGCGGTAACAGGAGATCAGCCCCAGCATTTT
d_gene: .; abundance: few; j_gene: TRBJ1-3; v_gene: TRBV15; len: 15; CDR3aa: CATSRSGDSGNTIYF; CDR3nt: TGTGCCACCAGCAGATCAGGGGACTCTGGAAACACCATATATTTT
d_gene: .; abundance: many; j_gene: TRBJ1-1; v_gene: TRBV11-2; len: 16; CDR3aa: CASSLIRYPAGTEAFF; CDR3nt: TGTGCCAGCAGCTTAATTCGTTACCCCGCGGGCACTGAAGCTTTCTTT
d_gene: .; abundance: few; j_gene: TRBJ1-1; v_gene: TRBV20-1; len: 13; CDR3aa: CSASNLRHTEAFF; CDR3nt: TGCAGTGCGAGCAATCTTCGGCACACTGAAGCTTTCTTT
d_gene: .; abundance: few; j_gene: TRBJ2-7; v_gene: TRBV6-2/TRBV6-3; len: 13; CDR3aa: CALEGRSSYEQYF; CDR3nt: TGTGCCCTCGAGGGCAGAAGCTCCTACGAGCAGTACTTC
d_gene: .; abundance: .; j_gene: TRBJ2-5; v_gene: TRBV10-3; len: 15; CDR3aa: CAIGVVAPGKETQYF; CDR3nt: TGTGCCATCGGGGTGGTAGCGCCGGGGAAAGAGACCCAGTACTTC
d_gene: .; abundance: .; j_gene: TRBJ2-5; v_gene: TRBV3-1; len: 13; CDR3aa: CASSLIARETQYF; CDR3nt: TGTGCCAGCAGCCTGATCGCTCGGGAGACCCAGTACTTC
d_gene: .; abundance: many; j_gene: TRBJ1-3; v_gene: TRBV11-2; len: 16; CDR3aa: CASSRLSTVSGNTIYF; CDR3nt: TGTGCCAGCAGCCGCCTTTCGACAGTCTCTGGAAACACCATATATTTT
d_gene: TRBD2; abundance: many; j_gene: TRBJ2-1; v_gene: TRBV4-1; len: 16; CDR3aa: CASSQRLAGVGNEQFF; CDR3nt: TGCGCCAGCAGCCAGAGACTAGCGGGAGTAGGCAATGAGCAGTTCTTC
d_gene: .; abundance: many; j_gene: TRBJ1-1; v_gene: TRBV9; len: 14; CDR3aa: CASSAVYGGLEAFF; CDR3nt: TGTGCCAGCAGCGCCGTCTATGGGGGTCTGGAAGCTTTCTTT
d_gene: .; abundance: many; j_gene: TRBJ2-7; v_gene: TRBV28; len: 15; CDR3aa: CASSSPLGIPYEQYF; CDR3nt: TGTGCCAGCAGTTCCCCCTTGGGGATACCTTACGAGCAGTACTTC
d_gene: .; abundance: .; j_gene: TRBJ1-5; v_gene: TRBV2; len: 14; CDR3aa: CASSEQYSNQPQHF; CDR3nt: TGTGCCAGCAGTGAACAATATAGCAATCAGCCCCAGCATTTT
d_gene: .; abundance: .; j_gene: TRBJ1-4; v_gene: TRBV6-5; len: 15; CDR3aa: CASSYSGSGDEKLFF; CDR3nt: TGTGCCAGCAGTTACTCGGGGAGCGGGGATGAAAAACTGTTTTTT
d_gene: TRBD2; abundance: many; j_gene: TRBJ2-1; v_gene: TRBV11-2; len: 16; CDR3aa: CASSLEARLAGNEQFF; CDR3nt: TGTGCCAGCAGCTTAGAGGCACGGCTAGCGGGAAATGAGCAGTTCTTC
d_gene: .; abundance: many; j_gene: TRBJ1-3; v_gene: TRBV28; len: 16; CDR3aa: CASSLGGSGSGNTIYF; CDR3nt: TGTGCCAGCAGTTTGGGGGGGTCCGGCTCTGGAAACACCATATATTTT
d_gene: .; abundance: .; j_gene: TRBJ1-6; v_gene: TRBV5-6; len: 14; CDR3aa: CASSSRDIGFTLHF; CDR3nt: TGTGCCAGCAGCTCCCGGGACATAGGATTTACCCTCCACTTT
d_gene: .; abundance: many; j_gene: TRBJ1-1; v_gene: TRBV19; len: 15; CDR3aa: CASSTRAGSSTEAFF; CDR3nt: TGTGCCAGTAGTACGCGGGCAGGGAGTAGCACTGAAGCTTTCTTT
d_gene: .; abundance: many; j_gene: TRBJ1-4; v_gene: TRBV7-9; len: 14; CDR3aa: CASSVQGKSEKLFF; CDR3nt: TGTGCCAGCAGCGTACAGGGCAAGAGTGAAAAACTGTTTTTT
d_gene: TRBD1; abundance: few; j_gene: TRBJ1-4; v_gene: TRBV18; len: 16; CDR3aa: CASSLTPGQGNEKLFF; CDR3nt: TGTGCCAGCTCACTGACTCCGGGACAGGGAAATGAAAAACTGTTTTTT
d_gene: .; abundance: many; j_gene: TRBJ2-3; v_gene: TRBV4-1; len: 14; CDR3aa: CASSQDGMADTQYF; CDR3nt: TGCGCCAGCAGCCAAGACGGGATGGCAGATACGCAGTATTTT
d_gene: .; abundance: many; j_gene: TRBJ1-1; v_gene: TRBV29-1; len: 14; CDR3aa: CSVEDRVGGTEAFF; CDR3nt: TGCAGCGTTGAAGATCGAGTCGGTGGGACTGAAGCTTTCTTT
d_gene: .; abundance: .; j_gene: TRBJ1-1; v_gene: TRBV6-5; len: 13; CDR3aa: CASSFGGRNEAFF; CDR3nt: TGTGCCAGCAGTTTTGGGGGTCGGAATGAAGCTTTCTTT
d_gene: .; abundance: many; j_gene: TRBJ1-1; v_gene: TRBV18; len: 14; CDR3aa: CASSLEGGVTEAFF; CDR3nt: TGTGCCAGCTCACTAGAGGGAGGGGTCACTGAAGCTTTCTTT
d_gene: .; abundance: .; j_gene: TRBJ2-5; v_gene: TRBV29-1; len: 11; CDR3aa: CSVEEVGTQYF; CDR3nt: TGCAGCGTTGAAGAGGTGGGGACCCAGTACTTC
d_gene: .; abundance: many; j_gene: TRBJ2-1; v_gene: TRBV29-1; len: 15; CDR3aa: CSVEIREAPYNEQFF; CDR3nt: TGCAGCGTTGAAATCCGGGAAGCTCCCTACAATGAGCAGTTCTTC
d_gene: .; abundance: .; j_gene: TRBJ2-6; v_gene: TRBV19; len: 14; CDR3aa: CASRQLPGANVLTF; CDR3nt: TGTGCCAGTAGACAGCTCCCTGGGGCCAACGTCCTGACTTTC
d_gene: .; abundance: few; j_gene: TRBJ2-1; v_gene: TRBV6-4; len: 15; CDR3aa: CASRRSASSYNEQFF; CDR3nt: TGTGCCAGCCGCCGGTCGGCGAGCTCCTACAATGAGCAGTTCTTC
d_gene: .; abundance: many; j_gene: TRBJ1-4; v_gene: TRBV15; len: 13; CDR3aa: CATSRKDNEKLFF; CDR3nt: TGTGCCACCAGCAGAAAGGATAATGAAAAACTGTTTTTT
d_gene: .; abundance: many; j_gene: TRBJ2-1; v_gene: TRBV7-2; len: 14; CDR3aa: CASSLDYGGNEQFF; CDR3nt: TGTGCCAGCAGCTTAGATTATGGTGGCAATGAGCAGTTCTTC
d_gene: TRBD1; abundance: .; j_gene: TRBJ2-5; v_gene: TRBV25-1; len: 15; CDR3aa: CASSNHGTGDETQYF; CDR3nt: TGTGCCAGCAGTAATCACGGGACAGGTGACGAGACCCAGTACTTC
d_gene: .; abundance: few; j_gene: TRBJ2-1; v_gene: TRBV7-2; len: 15; CDR3aa: CASSLAQGLDNEQLF; CDR3nt: TGTGCCAGCAGCTTAGCGCAGGGGTTAGACAATGAGCAGCTCTTC
d_gene: .; abundance: few; j_gene: TRBJ1-3; v_gene: TRBV28; len: 15; CDR3aa: CASSPGHIAGNTIYF; CDR3nt: TGTGCCAGCAGCCCGGGCCACATCGCTGGAAACACCATATATTTT
d_gene: TRBD1; abundance: many; j_gene: TRBJ2-2; v_gene: TRBV7-9; len: 15; CDR3aa: CASSASGGAAGELFF; CDR3nt: TGTGCCAGCAGCGCGTCAGGGGGCGCGGCCGGGGAGCTGTTTTTT
d_gene: TRBD1; abundance: many; j_gene: TRBJ1-2; v_gene: TRBV2; len: 15; CDR3aa: CASSEAGTGIGGYTF; CDR3nt: TGTGCCAGCAGTGAAGCCGGGACAGGGATAGGTGGCTACACCTTC
d_gene: .; abundance: few; j_gene: TRBJ2-5; v_gene: TRBV7-6; len: 12; CDR3aa: CASKDSQETQYF; CDR3nt: TGTGCCAGCAAGGACAGCCAAGAGACCCAGTACTTC
d_gene: .; abundance: many; j_gene: TRBJ1-2; v_gene: TRBV2; len: 13; CDR3aa: CASKRGVNYGYTF; CDR3nt: TGTGCCAGCAAGAGGGGGGTTAACTATGGCTACACCTTC
d_gene: .; abundance: many; j_gene: TRBJ1-5; v_gene: TRBV10-3; len: 15; CDR3aa: CAISGSGHQNQPQHF; CDR3nt: TGTGCCATCAGCGGGTCTGGCCATCAAAATCAGCCCCAGCATTTT
d_gene: .; abundance: many; j_gene: TRBJ2-2; v_gene: TRBV29-1; len: 15; CDR3aa: CSVSGGWVVGGELFF; CDR3nt: TGCAGCGTTAGTGGGGGTTGGGTGGTCGGCGGGGAGCTGTTTTTT
d_gene: .; abundance: many; j_gene: TRBJ1-5; v_gene: TRBV19; len: 16; CDR3aa: CASSKQNGQRGRPQHF; CDR3nt: TGTGCCAGTAGTAAGCAGAACGGACAGCGCGGTAGGCCCCAGCATTTT
d_gene: .; abundance: many; j_gene: TRBJ2-7; v_gene: TRBV6-2/TRBV6-3; len: 15; CDR3aa: CASTNPAGRGREQYF; CDR3nt: TGTGCCAGCACCAACCCGGCGGGACGCGGACGCGAGCAGTACTTC
d_gene: .; abundance: many; j_gene: TRBJ1-2; v_gene: TRBV12-3/TRBV12-4; len: 12; CDR3aa: CASSKARDGYTF; CDR3nt: TGTGCCAGCAGTAAGGCACGGGATGGCTACACCTTC
d_gene: TRBD1; abundance: few; j_gene: TRBJ1-5; v_gene: TRBV19; len: 17; CDR3aa: CASTTRSGTGGNQPQHF; CDR3nt: TGTGCCAGTACCACCCGATCCGGGACAGGGGGGAATCAGCCCCAGCATTTT
d_gene: .; abundance: .; j_gene: TRBJ2-7; v_gene: TRBV2; len: 14; CDR3aa: CASSAGRGTYEQYF; CDR3nt: TGTGCCAGCAGTGCCGGCCGTGGGACCTACGAGCAGTACTTC
d_gene: TRBD1; abundance: many; j_gene: TRBJ1-1; v_gene: TRBV7-8; len: 14; CDR3aa: CASSTWDRHTEAFF; CDR3nt: TGTGCCAGCAGCACCTGGGACAGGCACACTGAAGCTTTCTTT